This section outlines one T cell receptor (beta chain) sequence together with its context. Its antigen is not known. PCR was performed a second time for roughly 7 to 11 cycles using a sample-barcoded 5' primer and a J-beta primer mix. TCRdb re-called the 5' RACE reads through MiXCR, storing one row per CDR3 protein. The sample shows 1.5 million to 2 million distinct CDR3 sequences, roughly 30% of them seen only once. This CDR3 comprises 13 residues. Germline-derived CDR1 and CDR2 are SNHLY and FYNNEI. V dropped 6 bases and J dropped 1 base, with 8 bases sitting between them. The sample originates from a study of blood T cells in healthy people across ages. General study results and limits: Donors of long life had a larger count of naive CD4+ cells and greater diversity than aged donors.

Staff drew around 10 milliliters of peripheral blood from each donor. The specimen sequenced was blood. This chain connects TRBV2 to TRBJ2-3; D gene uncertain. This sequence was found in a woman in her 30s in good health. Written as DNA, the CDR3 is TGTGCCAGCAGGAGTGGCCGCACAGATACGCAGTATTTT. Amino acid sequence: CASRSGRTDTQYF.